Listed below are T cell receptor beta chains from one sample, sequenced in a study of blood T cell repertoires in COVID-19. The assay was immunoSEQ multiplex PCR, and TCRdb's table has in-frame clones only and misses some. This sample has some 230,000 clones, with roughly 84% found just once. Sequenced material: peripheral blood. These receptors were obtained from a man in his forties with acute or convalescent COVID-19. The CDR3 runs from the conserved cysteine through the conserved F or W.

cdr3_aa	v_call	j_call
CASSQGGGPYGYTF	TRBV3-1/TRBV3-2	TRBJ1-2
CASSLSGRYTDTQYF	TRBV28	TRBJ2-3
CASSYGGDNSPLHF	TRBV6-5	TRBJ1-6
CASSWTASMYSYTF	TRBV7-9	TRBJ1-2
CASSLAGGKGEQFF	TRBV3-1/TRBV3-2	TRBJ2-1
CASSVRDSRGEQYF	TRBV9	TRBJ2-7
CASSLSVYNEQFF	TRBV28	TRBJ2-1
CASSQVLGVDQPQHF	TRBV4-2	TRBJ1-5
CASSRRDRGGSGELFF	TRBV5-6	TRBJ2-2
CASRQEGGGYTF	TRBV6-4	TRBJ1-2
CASSDQGLPHEQYF	TRBV2	TRBJ2-7
CASSLGASSTDTQYF	TRBV27	TRBJ2-3
CASSYTTGYGYTF	TRBV6-5	TRBJ1-2
CATAARGEQFF	TRBV19	TRBJ2-1
CASSGRGLNYGYTF	TRBV5-5	TRBJ1-2
CASSPPGQGEQYF	TRBV18	TRBJ2-7
CASSYSSGYNEQFF	TRBV6-5	TRBJ2-1
CASTLPPAGGSGNTIYF	TRBV11-3	TRBJ1-3
CASSQAGSGYGYTF	TRBV3-1/TRBV3-2	TRBJ1-2
CASSIQRTSFYNEQFF	TRBV7-3	TRBJ2-1
CASSLVMRQGFPDEQYF	TRBV11-2	TRBJ2-7
CASSSTVGSEAFF	TRBV11-3	TRBJ1-1